Below, 15 T cell receptor beta chains from the same sample are listed, as sequenced in a study of Graves' ophthalmopathy and Graves' hyperthyroidism. RNA transcripts were the source from which TCR beta CDR3 regions were amplified. The workflow started with a first-round RT-PCR run with HTBI primers and then moved on to a second-round multiplex PCR. One entry per CDR3 protein results from TCRdb running MiXCR on the multiplex PCR reads. The sample includes over a million distinct CDR3 sequences, about two fifths of them seen just once. The sample taken for sequencing was peripheral blood or thyroid tissue (not recorded which). These receptor sequences come from an adult man with Graves' hyperthyroidism.

This clonotype appeared many times. This chain connects TRBV29-1 to TRBJ2-7; TRBD2 matches at 8 bases. Germline CDR1 is SQVTM and CDR2 is ANQGSEA. V shed 7 bases, J shed 3 bases, and the junction held 8 bases outside the gene matches. The CDR3 runs to 13 residues. Here the CDR3 reads CSASGGKLYEQYF. The DNA of the CDR3 is TGCAGCGCTTCGGGAGGGAAACTCTACGAGCAGTACTTC.

Details on this clonotype: The conserved phenylalanine or tryptophan normally closing the CDR3 is absent here, so this likely arose from a read error. Because the CDR3's place on the DNA is in doubt, the DNA is left out and the CDR3 is given as listed by TCRdb. The genes are TRBV10-3 and TRBJ2-6; the D segment call TRBD1 is taken from the table without a DNA check. Germline assignment: CDR1 ENHRY and CDR2 SYGVKD. Ends included, the CDR3 has 8 residues. CDR3 loop: CASGASNT.

V is TRBV7-9 and J is TRBJ2-1; D is undetermined. The V end was cut by 3 bases, the J end by 5 bases, with 5 bases between. Germline V gene sequence: CDR1 SEHNR, CDR2 FQNEAQ (reference sequence). The CDR3 has 12 residues. The CDR3 here is CASSFTDNEQFF. The CDR3 DNA is TGTGCCAGCAGCTTCACCGACAATGAGCAGTTCTTC.

This clonotype was detected only once. V is TRBV7-2 and J is TRBJ1-2, with 9 bases that match TRBD1. J gave up 8 bases and V 5 bases, and 12 bases lay outside the gene matches. CDR1 is SGHTA, CDR2 FQGNSA, per germline. The CDR3 covers 15 residues. The CDR3 DNA is TGTGCCAGCAGCCGAGGCCCGGGACAGGGAGAAGGCTACACCTTC. Its translation is CASSRGPGQGEGYTF.

This clonotype occurred many times. The V gene is TRBV7-9, the J gene TRBJ1-1; D is possibly TRBD1 (6 bases). CDR1 is SEHNR, CDR2 FQNEAQ, per germline (reference sequence). The CDR3 extends over 13 amino acids. With 1 base removed from V and 8 bases from J, the gap between germline ends came to 11 bases. In DNA form, the CDR3 reads TGTGCCAGCAGCTTAGTCATGGGGACAGAAGCTTTCTTT. Protein sequence: CASSLVMGTEAFF.

The chain links TRBV7-8 to TRBJ1-1; perhaps TRBD1 as D (5 bases). Germline V gene data show CDR1 as SGHVS and CDR2 as FQNEAQ. The V gene lost 5 bases and the J gene lost 8 bases, with 9 bases spanning the gap. This CDR3 comprises 11 residues. CDR3: CASSADSEAFF. The CDR3 bases are TGTGCCAGCAGCGCAGACAGCGAAGCTTTCTTT.

This clonotype showed up many times. J is TRBJ2-6 and V is TRBV9; D is possibly TRBD1 (5 bases). The CDR3 totals 18 residues. The germline V and J ends were trimmed by 5 bases and 0 bases, with 18 bases remaining between them. Germline CDR1 is SGDLS and CDR2 is YYNGEE. This CDR3 reads CASSFSGNLLSGANVLTF. CDR3 nucleotide sequence: TGTGCCAGCAGTTTTTCAGGGAACCTCCTCTCTGGGGCCAACGTCCTGACTTTC.

The chain combines TRBV5-1 with TRBJ2-7, with 10 bases that match TRBD1. The ends lost 4 bases at V and 4 bases at J; junction bases unmatched: 5. This CDR3 has 14 residues. CDR1 SGHRS and CDR2 YFSETQ come from the germline V gene. This chain's CDR3 is CASSVRQGAYEQYF. CDR3 DNA: TGCGCCAGCAGCGTACGACAGGGGGCTTACGAGCAGTACTTC.

V is TRBV10-3 and J is TRBJ2-7, with a tentative D call TRBD2 (7 bases). The CDR3 is 11 amino acids. Trimming shortened V by 8 bases and J by 5 bases, and 10 bases separated the two germline ends. CDR1 is ENHRY, CDR2 SYGVKD, per germline. CDR3 amino acids: CAISGGDEQYF. CDR3 DNA sequence: TGTGCCATCTCGGGGGGCGACGAGCAGTACTTC.

This clonotype was observed once. V is TRBV11-2 and J is TRBJ1-6; 7 bases agree with TRBD1. The CDR3 has 15 amino acids. The V gene's germline CDR1 is SGHAT and CDR2 FQNNGV. The J segment lost 8 bases and the V segment lost 5 bases, leaving 9 bases of the junction unmatched. The CDR3 bases are TGTGCCAGCAGCCCCTTACAGGGGCGTTATTCACCCCTCCACTTT. This translates into CASSPLQGRYSPLHF.

V usage is TRBV4-3 and J usage is TRBJ2-7, with 7 bases identical to TRBD1. V shed 1 base, J shed 0 bases, and the junction held 6 bases outside the gene matches. CDR1 LGHNA and CDR2 YSLEER come from the germline V gene. This CDR3 spans 16 amino acids. The CDR3 coding sequence is TGCGCCAGCAGCCAAGCGGACAGGATACTCTCCTACGAGCAGTACTTC. Protein product: CASSQADRILSYEQYF.

The V gene is TRBV29-1, the J gene TRBJ1-1; a weak D match, TRBD1 (5 bases). Trimming left V 8 bases short and J 1 base short, with 11 bases between. The CDR3 has 12 amino acids. Germline loops: CDR1 SQVTM, CDR2 ANQGSEA. The CDR3 sequence: CSLVGQNTEAFF. CDR3 coding DNA: TGCAGCTTGGTGGGGCAGAACACTGAAGCTTTCTTT. Full variable domain (outside the CDR3, taken from reference TRBV29-1 and TRBJ1-1): SAVISQKPSRDICQRGTSLTIQCQVDSQVTMMFWYRQQPGQSLTLIATANQGSEATYESGFVIDKFPISRPNLTFSTLTVSNMSPEDSSIYLCSLVGQNTEAFFGQGTRLTVV.

To note about this clonotype: A much larger clone differs from this one at a single base, so this may be a read error. DNA of the CDR3: TGTGCCAGCAGCCACCCACTAGCGGCGTCCTCCTACGAGCAGTTCTTC. It yields the protein CASSHPLAASSYEQFF. V gene TRBV7-9 combines with J gene TRBJ2-7, with 8 nucleotides matching TRBD2. The end of the DNA aligns better with TRBJ2-1, so the J call may be wrong. Germline values: CDR1 SEHNR, CDR2 FQNEAQ (reference sequence). The CDR3 runs 16 residues.

This clonotype was seen repeatedly, ten times or more. The chain is built from TRBV6-6 and TRBJ1-6; no clear D. Trimming shortened V by 8 bases and J by 5 bases, and 10 bases separated the two germline ends. There are 13 residues in the CDR3. Germline V gene lookup returns CDR1 MNHNY and CDR2 SVGAGI (reference sequence). The CDR3 DNA is TGTGCCAGCCGTGGGCCCAATAATTCACCCCTCCACTTT. Its translation is CASRGPNNSPLHF.

Ten or more counts support this clonotype. The chain is built from TRBV10-3 and TRBJ1-5; tentatively, D is TRBD1 (5 bases). The CDR3 has 17 amino acids. V lost 2 bases and J 7 bases, leaving 21 bases between the germline ends. The germline CDR1 and CDR2 sequences are ENHRY and SYGVKD. The CDR3 coding sequence is TGTGCCATCAGTGAGAGGGCCATTGGGGCATTGAACCAGCCCCAGCATTTT. This gives the protein CAISERAIGALNQPQHF.